The clone carrying this TCR beta chain was counted ten times or more. Antigen: not known. This record comes from a study of CD8 T cells in ankylosing spondylitis. The CDR3 covers 16 residues. Trimming removed 2 bases from V and 5 bases from J, with 19 bases in between. CDR1 is GTSNPN, CDR2 SVGIG, per germline (reference sequence). TCRdb ran MiXCR on the 5' RACE reads and lists one entry per CDR3 protein. This sample has fewer than 50,000 distinct CDR3 sequences; roughly 9.6% occur once, and the top ten carry roughly 1.3%. Whole-study results and caveats: Seemingly distinctive of ankylosing spondylitis blood was a TCR beta motif formed by eight highly homologous variants.

This TCR derives from a male donor with ankylosing spondylitis or in good health (not recorded which). The V gene is TRBV30, the J gene TRBJ1-5; perhaps TRBD1 as D (6 bases). Sequencing was carried out using blood, either unsorted or a sorted T cell fraction (not recorded which). The CDR3 region is CAWSPGGARPHQPQHF. In DNA form, the CDR3 reads TGTGCCTGGAGTCCTGGGGGGGCGAGGCCCCATCAGCCCCAGCATTTT.